The sequence of this T cell receptor beta chain was determined in a study of blood T cell repertoires in COVID-19. As for the study in general: Some COVID-19 samples were acute and others convalescent; all came from the United States, Italy and Spain. Sources were T cells, B-cell-depleted T cells, or PBMCs; the material itself was cDNA or gDNA.

Germline CDR1 reads LNHDA; CDR2 reads SQIVND (reference sequence). The CDR3 consists of 13 residues. V lost 5 bases and J 0 bases, leaving 6 bases between the germline ends. The assay was immunoSEQ multiplex PCR, and TCRdb's table has in-frame clones only and misses some. The table lists just over 150,000 clones, 80% to 90% of them singletons. Sequenced: peripheral blood. This clonotype was obtained from a woman aged 35 to 49 with acute or convalescent COVID-19. This chain uses TRBV19 with TRBJ2-3; D is uncertain. CDR3 loop: CASSPGSTDTQYF. For the CDR3, the DNA is TGTGCCAGTAGTCCTGGCAGCACAGATACGCAGTATTTT. The whole variable domain, filled in from reference TRBV19 and TRBJ2-3, reads DGGITQSPKYLFRKEGQNVTLSCEQNLNHDAMYWYRQDPGQGLRLIYYSQIVNDFQKGDIAEGYSVSREKKESFPLTVTSAQKNPTAFYLCASSPGSTDTQYFGPGTRLTVL.